These 24 T cell receptor beta chains came from one sample sequenced in a study of shared clonotypes between healthy human individuals. CD45RO-negative, CCR7-positively selected cells formed the naive CD8 fraction, excluding terminally differentiated effector memory CD45RA+ cells. Sequencing used immunoSEQ multiplex PCR; TCRdb keeps in-frame clones, though not all of them. The sample yields 1.5 million to 2.5 million clones, about 95% seen once. Sequencing used naive CD8+ T cells sorted from blood. These TCRs come from a man between 18 and 29 years old in good health.

This sequence joins TRBV13 and TRBJ1-3, with TRBD1 as a possible D gene (5 bases). Trimming stripped 5 bases from V and 0 bases from J, with 8 bases between. The germline CDR1 and CDR2 sequences are PRHDT and FYEKMQ (reference sequence). The CDR3 runs 14 residues. CDR3 bases: TGTGCCAGCAGCCACAGGAACTCTGGAAACACCATATATTTT. It is translated as CASSHRNSGNTIYF.

This CDR3 is CASTQGPEAFF. In DNA, the CDR3 is TGCGCCAGCACCCAGGGACCTGAAGCTTTCTTT. The rearrangement uses TRBV4-1 and TRBJ1-1, with a tentative D call TRBD1 (5 bases). V was cut by 7 bases and J by 6 bases, with 9 bases left in between. Germline CDR1 and CDR2: MGHRA and YSYEKL. The CDR3 contains 11 residues.

The chain is built from TRBV5-1 and TRBJ1-1; the match to TRBD1 covers 11 bases. V shed 3 bases and J 5 bases; nucleotides not matched to a gene: 3. Germline CDR1 reads SGHRS; CDR2 reads YFSETQ. The CDR3 contains 14 residues. In DNA, the CDR3 is TGCGCCAGCAGCTGGACAGGGGGCAGGACTGAAGCTTTCTTT. This gives the protein CASSWTGGRTEAFF.

The chain is built from TRBV6-6 and TRBJ2-7; TRBD1 matches 9 bases. The CDR3 runs 14 residues. The germline V gene encodes CDR1 MNHNY and CDR2 SVGAGI (reference sequence). The trim removed 5 bases at V and 3 bases at J, leaving 5 bases unmatched. The CDR3 nucleotides read TGTGCCAGCAGTAACGGACAGGGGAGCTACGAGCAGTACTTC. Protein: CASSNGQGSYEQYF.

The chain combines TRBV10-1 with TRBJ2-1, with 16 bases lining up with TRBD2. This CDR3 spans 18 amino acids. V shed 2 bases, J shed 9 bases, and the junction held 10 bases outside the gene matches. The germline CDR1 and CDR2 sequences are WNHNN and SYGVQD (reference sequence). The CDR3 loop reads CASSEKAGLAGGSGEQFF. The CDR3 bases are TGCGCCAGCAGTGAGAAAGCGGGACTAGCGGGGGGGTCGGGTGAGCAGTTCTTC.

V gene TRBV7-9 combines with J gene TRBJ1-4; D not resolved. The CDR3 is 14 amino acids. The ends were cut back, 3 bases at V and 8 bases at J, with 13 bases in the middle. Germline V CDR1 and CDR2: SEHNR, FQNEAQ (reference sequence). The CDR3 DNA follows: TGTGCCAGCAGCTTGGAAAATGCGAAGGAAAAACTGTTTTTT. It translates to CASSLENAKEKLFF.

The rearrangement links TRBV13 to TRBJ2-2; no clear D. V lost 2 bases and J 3 bases, leaving 4 bases between the germline ends. Germline lookup yields CDR1 PRHDT and CDR2 FYEKMQ (reference sequence). This CDR3 spans 13 amino acids. CDR3 sequence reads: CASSLSYTGELFF. As DNA, the CDR3 is TGTGCCAGCAGCTTAAGCTACACCGGGGAGCTGTTTTTT. Full variable domain (rest looked up from reference TRBV13 and TRBJ2-2): AAGVIQSPRHLIKEKRETATLKCYPIPRHDTVYWYQQGPGQDPQFLISFYEKMQSDKGSIPDRFSAQQFSDYHSELNMSSLELGDSALYFCASSLSYTGELFFGEGSRLTVL.

The CDR3, as DNA: TGTGCCAGCAGTTGGACAGGGGCTAGGACTGAAGCTTTCTTT. Protein product: CASSWTGARTEAFF. The chain joins TRBV27 to TRBJ1-1; 9 nucleotides match TRBD1. The CDR3 totals 14 residues. From germline, CDR1 is MNHEY and CDR2 SMNVEV (reference sequence). V dropped 4 bases and J dropped 5; count of bases not matched to a gene: 5.

V gene TRBV4-3 combines with J gene TRBJ2-7; tentatively, D is TRBD2 (5 bases). Germline lookup yields CDR1 LGHNA and CDR2 YSLEER. V was clipped by 0 bases and J by 3 bases, with 15 bases between them. This CDR3 has 16 residues. CDR3 DNA sequence: TGCGCCAGCAGCCAAGATCTGGGAGAAGGTGGCTACGAGCAGTACTTC. Its translation is CASSQDLGEGGYEQYF.

The chain carries TRBV11-2 and TRBJ2-1, with TRBD1 matching over 7 bases. Germline lookup yields CDR1 SGHAT and CDR2 FQNNGV. The CDR3 covers 16 residues. J lost 2 bases, V lost 1 base, and 5 bases had no gene match. The CDR3 DNA reads TGTGCCAGCAGCTTAGCCACCGGGACAGCCTACAATGAGCAGTTCTTC. Protein sequence: CASSLATGTAYNEQFF.

This chain links TRBV27 with TRBJ1-5; TRBD1 agrees at 8 bases. V was pared by 2 bases and J by 7 bases, with 7 bases of the junction left unmatched. Germline assignment: CDR1 MNHEY and CDR2 SMNVEV (reference sequence). This CDR3 is 15 amino acids long. The CDR3 region has the DNA TGTGCCAGCAGTTTAGGTGGGACAGGCATCCAGCCCCAGCATTTT. Amino acid sequence: CASSLGGTGIQPQHF.

This chain joins TRBV2 and TRBJ1-6; D ambiguous. With 8 bases removed from V and 0 bases from J, the gap between germline ends came to 11 bases. The CDR3 extends over 15 amino acids. The germline V gene encodes CDR1 SNHLY and CDR2 FYNNEI. CDR3 in amino acids: CASEDGSSYNSPLHF. In DNA form, the CDR3 reads TGTGCCAGCGAGGACGGTAGCTCCTATAATTCACCCCTCCACTTT. The full variable domain, with the rest looked up from reference TRBV2 and TRBJ1-6, is EPEVTQTPSHQVTQMGQEVILRCVPISNHLYFYWYRQILGQKVEFLVSFYNNEISEKSEIFDDQFSVERPDGSNFTLKIRSTKLEDSAMYFCASEDGSSYNSPLHFGNGTRLTVT.

As for this clone: The sample contains more than one DNA sequence encoding this CDR3. The V and J genes are TRBV4-1 and TRBJ2-7, with 7 bases aligning to TRBD2. CDR3 length: 15 amino acids. V trimming: 1 base; J trimming: 4 bases; junction bases outside the gene matches: 7. CDR1 and CDR2 from the germline V gene are MGHRA and YSYEKL. The CDR3 loop is CASSQVAGEGYEQYF. In DNA, the CDR3 is TGCGCCAGCAGCCAAGTGGCGGGAGAAGGATACGAGCAGTACTTC.

The chain carries TRBV6-5 and TRBJ2-5; D not resolved. V lost 0 bases, J lost 0 bases, and 8 bases lay in between. Per the germline V gene, CDR1 is MNHEY and CDR2 is SVGAGI. This CDR3 spans 15 amino acids. The CDR3, as DNA: TGTGCCAGCAGTTACTCGATCGAGTACCAAGAGACCCAGTACTTC. It encodes CASSYSIEYQETQYF.

The chain joins TRBV5-6 to TRBJ2-5; TRBD2 might be the D (5 bases). The DNA end is a closer match to TRBJ2-7, so the J assignment may be wrong. The CDR3 extends over 13 amino acids. CDR1 is SGHDT and CDR2 is YYEEEE in the germline V gene. Written as DNA, the CDR3 is TGTGCCAGCAGCTCTGGACTTTCCTACGAGCAGTACTTC. Translation gives CASSSGLSYEQYF.

V is TRBV19 and J is TRBJ1-5, with D perhaps matching TRBD1 (5 bases). V gave up 7 bases and J gave up 4 bases, with 11 bases separating them. This CDR3 has 13 residues. Germline CDR1 and CDR2: LNHDA and SQIVND (reference sequence). CDR3 sequence (DNA): TGTGCCAGTACAGGGAGGGGTAATCAGCCCCAGCATTTT. Its translation: CASTGRGNQPQHF.

The chain carries TRBV29-1 and TRBJ2-1; D possibly corresponds to TRBD1 (7 bases). The CDR3 loop spans 11 amino acids. V dropped 6 bases and J dropped 6 bases, with 9 bases sitting between them. Germline CDR1 and CDR2: SQVTM and ANQGSEA. CDR3 coding DNA: TGCAGCGTGCGGGACAGCAATGAGCAGTTCTTC. This sequence encodes CSVRDSNEQFF.

As regards this clone: The sample contains more than one DNA sequence encoding this CDR3. J is TRBJ2-1 and V is TRBV13; D assignment may be TRBD1 or TRBD2 (5 bases each). Trimming took 0 bases from V and 3 from J, leaving 9 bases between them. Per germline, CDR1 PRHDT and CDR2 FYEKMQ (reference sequence). This CDR3 has 15 residues. CDR3 protein: CASSLGGESYNEQFF. CDR3 nucleotide sequence: TGTGCCAGCAGCTTAGGGGGGGAAAGCTACAATGAGCAGTTCTTC.

This sequence joins TRBV5-4 and TRBJ2-1, with D unresolved. Trimming cost V 4 bases and J 4 bases, with 12 bases left between them. Germline-derived CDR1 and CDR2 are SGHNT and YYREEE (reference sequence). The CDR3 extends over 14 amino acids. CDR3 in amino acids: CASSPTFQYNEQFF. The CDR3 DNA is TGTGCCAGCAGCCCCACCTTCCAATACAATGAGCAGTTCTTC.

The chain uses TRBV11-2 and TRBJ2-5; the match to TRBD2 covers 13 bases. The CDR3 covers 19 residues. Looked up from germline, CDR1 is SGHAT and CDR2 is FQNNGV. Trimming cost V 4 bases and J 5 bases; bases outside gene matches: 16. The CDR3 region is CASSSTPTGLAGDRETQYF. The CDR3 DNA sequence: TGTGCCAGCAGCTCCACACCCACCGGACTAGCGGGAGACCGGGAGACCCAGTACTTC.

The chain recombines TRBV15 with TRBJ2-5; D is ambiguous. The V end lost 3 bases, the J end lost 5 bases, and 10 bases lay between the germline ends. CDR1 and CDR2 from the germline V gene are LNHNV and YYDKDF (reference sequence). This CDR3 has 13 amino acids. The CDR3 nucleotides are TGTGCCACCAGCAGTGGTAGCTTTGAGACCCAGTACTTC. It encodes CATSSGSFETQYF.

The chain recombines TRBV27 with TRBJ2-7; TRBD1 matches 8 bases. CDR1 is MNHEY and CDR2 is SMNVEV in the germline V gene (reference sequence). The CDR3 runs 14 residues. V trimming: 6 bases; J trimming: 4 bases; junction bases outside the gene matches: 8. The CDR3 nucleotides read TGTGCCAGCAGAACCTTCGGGACAGGATACGAGCAGTACTTC. As protein: CASRTFGTGYEQYF.

The chain uses TRBV7-9 and TRBJ2-3; 9 nucleotides align to TRBD2. Trimming took 3 bases from V and 6 from J; bases not matched to a gene: 7. Germline-derived CDR1 and CDR2 are SEHNR and FQNEAQ (reference sequence). This CDR3 is 15 amino acids long. The CDR3 spells CASSLPGLALDTQYF. CDR3 sequence (DNA): TGTGCCAGCAGCTTGCCGGGACTAGCTTTGGATACGCAGTATTTT.

The V call is TRBV23-1, the J call TRBJ2-2; possible D gene TRBD2, 5 bases. TRBV23-1 falls under the ORF class, with uncertain function. Trimming left V 1 base short and J 6 bases short, with 12 bases between. The CDR3 covers 15 residues. The chain's CDR3 is CASSQYVRAAGELFF. CDR3 in DNA: TGCGCCAGCAGTCAATATGTGAGGGCGGCCGGGGAGCTGTTTTTT.